This TCR beta chain was profiled in a study of sequential checkpoint blockade in melanoma (dated by TCRdb to about 2019). Regarding the complete study: In a 1:1 randomization, patients received either first-line nivolumab then ipilimumab (arm A) or ipilimumab then nivolumab (arm B). Both trial sequences were followed by maintenance nivolumab. DNA from over 75 pretreatment melanoma tumor samples was subjected to TCRbeta immunosequencing. For about two dozen patients, matched tumor biopsies were obtained before treatment and at week 13, following single-agent nivolumab (arm A) or ipilimumab (arm B). The same lesion was the source of approximately 86% of the matched pre- and post-treatment tumor biopsy pairs.

The immunoSEQ Assay was used to immunosequence TCRbeta CDR3 regions from genomic DNA. Prior to high-throughput sequencing, genomic DNA was amplified by bias-controlled multiplex PCR. On the study's bioinformatics: To quantify the absolute abundance of each unique TCRbeta CDR3 region, the sequences were collapsed and filtered. Clonality was defined as 1 minus Pielou's evenness and was calculated using productive rearrangements only. To compute tumor T-cell fraction, TCRbeta template counts were normalized to usable DNA, with usable DNA estimated from several housekeeping genes. A previously published method was used to identify clones whose frequencies were significantly greater in on-treatment samples than in baseline samples. Held by TCRdb, this immuneACCESS table contains in-frame sequences only and omits some clones. Under half of the omission traces to an unresolved V gene where checked; the cause of the rest is unknown. V, J and clone size derive from that table, while D and trimming were established from the DNA sequence. Recorded for this sample are around 9,200 clones; 20% to 25% of them occurred a single time. Around a tenth of the sample is taken by the ten largest.

The sample holds many counts of this clone. The specificity of this receptor is unknown. No base qualities exist here, and no much larger clone lies one base off it. The intended sense of this specimen's treatment or condition label: randomized to nivolumab then ipilimumab (arm A) or the reverse (arm B). None of the patients in the trial had previously been given DNA-damaging chemotherapy. The samples were obtained from melanoma patients enrolled in CheckMate 064, an open-label, randomized phase II trial testing sequential checkpoint blockade. Genomic DNA from formalin-fixed paraffin-embedded (FFPE) tissue samples served as the input for tumor TCR sequencing. The research as a whole found: Patients with increases in tumor T-cell fraction and clonality by week 13 were approximately 30 times more likely to achieve clinical benefit. In the nivolumab-first arm (arm A), an association was found between pretreatment tumor TIL clonality and response (P = .04). Tumor T-cell fraction and clonality were found to correlate with PD-L1 staining and CD8+ T-cell counts but not with mutational load. Within-arm analyses of tumor T-cell fraction were constrained by small sample sizes and reduced statistical power. Validation of the response-prediction model combining TCR metrics and mutation burden is needed in larger, independent patient cohorts.

The trim is 2 bases for V and 6 bases for J, with a gap of 16 bases between the germline ends. The germline V gene encodes CDR1 SGHNT and CDR2 YENEEA. From its cysteine to its phenylalanine, the CDR3 spans 15 amino acids. Only the CDR3 DNA stays, 45 bases, in frame from base 1. This chain joins TRBV11-3 to TRBJ1-2; perhaps TRBD1 is the D gene, with 6 bases matching. The sample consisted of tumor tissue (inferred from file names), taken from a patient given nivolumab and ipilimumab in sequence. The TCR was taken from a human donor with melanoma. The nucleotide sequence reads TGTGCCAGCAGCTTACACAGGGTAGAGGGGCATGGCTACACCTTC. The translation is CASSLHRVEGHGYTF.